The rows below give T cell receptor beta chains drawn from one sample of a study of OX40 agonist ivuxolimab in advanced cancers. Profiled with immunoSEQ multiplex PCR; TCRdb holds only in-frame clones, not every one. The sample contains about 71,000 clones, 91% of which appear only once. Source: CD4+ or CD8+ T cells sorted from blood, taken in a trial of the OX40 agonist ivuxolimab. These receptors all come from an adult with an advanced solid tumor such as melanoma, head and neck, liver or kidney cancer. CDR3s include the opening cysteine and the closing phenylalanine or tryptophan.

TRBJ2-7,TRBV7-9,CASSHWTGLSLEQYF
TRBJ1-4,TRBV4-1,CASSSGTLRAYREKLFF
TRBJ1-1,TRBV2,CASSPSGEGMNTEAFF
TRBJ2-1,TRBV28,CASSTLGGYNEQFF
TRBJ2-5,TRBV5-4,CASSLSRQLGETQYF
TRBJ1-5,TRBV2,CASSEQVSNQPQHF
TRBJ1-2,TRBV2,CASVLYGYTF
TRBJ1-3,TRBV27,CASSLTASGNTIYF
TRBJ2-1,TRBV6-6,CASSYGDSGNEQFF
TRBJ2-2,TRBV28,CATSQWAGELFF
TRBJ2-2,TRBV4-2,CASSHPGGTGNTGELFF
TRBJ1-1,TRBV6-6,CASSYRSGDTEAFF
TRBJ2-5,TRBV5-6,CASSLGRQETQYF
TRBJ1-2,TRBV6-6,CASSFTLEGSYGYTF
TRBJ1-3,TRBV13,CASSWDRAPDTIYF
TRBJ2-1,TRBV27,CASSLLGSGNEQFF
TRBJ2-2,TRBV4-1,CASSQAENTGELFF
TRBJ1-1,TRBV27,CASSQGGRFGEAFF
TRBJ1-2,TRBV5-1,CASSPYGGQGGSGYTF
TRBJ2-1,TRBV30,CAWSELTGKLYNEQFF
TRBJ1-5,TRBV27,CASSLTPVGQPQHF
TRBJ2-7,TRBV7-7,CASSLGVADSYEQYF
TRBJ2-7,TRBV28,CASSFEVGGTYEQYF
TRBJ2-5,TRBV4-1,CASSQATPGLAGEETQYF
TRBJ2-2,TRBV5-1,CASSWGLAGATGELFF
TRBJ2-1,TRBV28,CASSLRTGGEDEQFF
TRBJ2-7,TRBV4-3,CASSQGGAHEQYF
TRBJ2-2,TRBV11-2,CASSPLGAGGPDGELFF
TRBJ2-5,TRBV13,CASSLAPIGARYF
TRBJ2-5,TRBV28,CASSSGLGLSLSNQETQYF
TRBJ2-2,TRBV28,CASSLGLAGNTGELFF
TRBJ1-1,TRBV5-6,CASSFYMNTEAFF
TRBJ2-1,TRBV19,CASSPGLLGGSYNEQFF
TRBJ2-5,TRBV27,CASSLDSGRAYETQYF
TRBJ1-3,TRBV5-1,CASSLVPKSSGNTIYF
TRBJ1-3,TRBV6-5,CASSYRSGRAGNTIYF
TRBJ2-1,TRBV5-6,CASSLVDEQFF
TRBJ1-1,TRBV28,CASSLRGYDTEAFF
TRBJ1-1,TRBV6-5,CASSHRGTVNTEAFF
TRBJ2-1,TRBV5-1,CASSFGTEQFF
TRBJ1-4,TRBV9,CASSVWEGEKLFF
TRBJ2-7,TRBV10-3,CAIKKETLAGIYEQYF
TRBJ2-7,TRBV6-6,CASDDEREQYF
TRBJ2-7,TRBV15,CATSRDRASYEQYF
TRBJ2-3,TRBV7-3,CASSLVLAGENTQYF
TRBJ2-7,TRBV6-5,CASSYSPGSSYEQYF
TRBJ1-2,TRBV11-1,CASSYIGQNYGYTF
TRBJ1-1,TRBV28,CASSLQGGRSEAFF
TRBJ2-1,TRBV19,CASSIFSDNEQFF